This T cell receptor beta chain was profiled in a study of PD-1 blockade in classical Hodgkin lymphoma. Data came from immunoSEQ multiplex PCR; TCRdb stores just in-frame clones and leaves some out. The table records 25,000 to 35,000 clones, just under 80% of them present only once. On this clone: Its specificity is unknown.

Regarding the study as a whole: Reports described newly diagnosed patients as having lower baseline TCR diversity than healthy donors. Individuals initiating nivolumab under 1 year after ASCT were excluded.

Time point described: cycle 4 day 1 (C4D1), after 5 to 7 weeks of nivolumab. Each and every patient relapsed after autologous stem cell transplantation, and patients got differing brentuximab vedotin exposure. Germline loops: CDR1 SEHNR, CDR2 FQNEAQ (reference sequence). Deletions cut 0 bases from V and 6 bases from J, with 8 bases between. CDR3 length equals 13 residues. The clonotype comes from a human donor with classical Hodgkin lymphoma. This chain links TRBV7-9 with TRBJ2-5; D gene unclear. Sequenced material: peripheral blood mononuclear cells (PBMCs), taken before the fourth cycle of nivolumab. CDR3 in amino acids: CASSLAEQQTQYF. CDR3 DNA: TGTGCCAGCAGCTTAGCTGAGCAACAGACCCAGTACTTC.